One and the same sample provided the 22 T cell receptor beta chains below, sequenced in a study of T cell responses to AZD1222 COVID-19 vaccine. Here immunoSEQ multiplex PCR was the method, and the copy in TCRdb shows in-frame clones only, minus some. The data show approximately 61,000 clones, around 81% seen once. The material sequenced was peripheral blood, taken 28 days after the second AZD1222 dose. The receptors here all came from an adult who received the AZD1222 COVID-19 vaccine.

V is TRBV5-1 and J is TRBJ1-2; 7 positions agree with TRBD1. Germline V gives CDR1 SGHRS, CDR2 YFSETQ. The CDR3 runs to 14 residues. V lost 3 bases and J lost 1; bases outside the gene matches: 3. In DNA form, the CDR3 reads TGCGCCAGCAGCTCGGACAGGAGTAACTATGGCTACACCTTC. Translated, it gives CASSSDRSNYGYTF.

The chain uses TRBV5-1 and TRBJ2-7; D unresolved. Germline V CDR1 and CDR2: SGHRS, YFSETQ. This CDR3 spans 14 amino acids. Trimming took off 4 bases at V and 4 bases at J, with 15 bases between the two ends. CDR3: CASSPYSYGYEQYF. Written as DNA, the CDR3 is TGCGCCAGCAGCCCATACTCGTACGGATACGAGCAGTACTTC.

This rearrangement joins TRBV10-3 to TRBJ2-7; 7 positions agree with TRBD1. The CDR3 is made up of 15 amino acids. V dropped 2 bases and J dropped 2; count of bases not matched to a gene: 6. Germline CDR1 and CDR2: ENHRY and SYGVKD. The CDR3 loop is CAISERQGPTYEQYF. CDR3 nucleotide sequence: TGTGCCATCAGTGAGCGACAGGGTCCAACCTACGAGCAGTACTTC.

The genes are TRBV5-1 and TRBJ2-5; D perhaps matches TRBD1 (5 bases). Trimming took off 0 bases at V and 2 bases at J, with 14 bases between the two ends. Germline loops: CDR1 SGHRS, CDR2 YFSETQ. The CDR3 consists of 16 residues. The CDR3 loop reads CASSLADSGKQETQYF. The CDR3, as DNA: TGCGCCAGCAGCTTGGCCGATTCAGGGAAACAAGAGACCCAGTACTTC.

This clone has just a few counts. J is TRBJ1-3 and V is TRBV7-3; 9 bases are a match to TRBD1. CDR1 and CDR2 from the germline V gene are SGHTA and FQGTGA. Trimming at V came to 4 bases and at J to 2 bases, leaving 3 bases not matched to a gene. CDR3 length: 15 amino acids. The CDR3 DNA follows: TGTGCCAGCAGCTCCGGACAGGGGCCTGGAAACACCATATATTTT. This translates into CASSSGQGPGNTIYF.

The CDR3 DNA follows: TGTGCCAGCAGCTCGGGACAGGGGGCCGCGGCTAACTATGGCTACACCTTC. Translating gives CASSSGQGAAANYGYTF. The J gene is TRBJ1-2, the V gene TRBV5-4; TRBD1 agrees at 12 bases. The trim removed 3 bases at V and 0 bases at J, leaving 6 bases unmatched. The germline gives CDR1 SGHNT, CDR2 YYREEE (reference sequence). The CDR3 has 17 amino acids.

The chain links TRBV28 to TRBJ2-2; perhaps TRBD1 as D (6 bases). The CDR3 is 15 amino acids. V lost 6 bases, J lost 1 base, and 12 bases lay in between. The V gene's germline CDR1 is MDHEN and CDR2 SYDVKM. The CDR3: CASRTPGQNTGELFF. The CDR3 region has the DNA TGTGCCAGCAGGACCCCGGGACAGAACACCGGGGAGCTGTTTTTT.

This sequence joins TRBV19 and TRBJ2-7; D is ambiguous. This CDR3 has 14 residues. Trimming removed 3 bases at V and 4 bases at J, with 13 bases between. Per the germline V gene, CDR1 is LNHDA and CDR2 is SQIVND (reference sequence). The CDR3 protein is CASSIYASRYEQYF. The CDR3 DNA reads as TGTGCCAGTAGTATCTACGCTAGTAGGTACGAGCAGTACTTC.

The V gene is TRBV5-1, the J gene TRBJ2-1; 7 bases fit TRBD1. The V gene end was trimmed by 0 bases and the J gene end by 7 bases; junction bases not matched to a gene: 10. The CDR3 covers 16 residues. Germline CDR1 is SGHRS and CDR2 is YFSETQ. The DNA for the CDR3 is TGCGCCAGCAGCTTGGCTAGGACAGGAATTTCGAATGAGCAGTTCTTC. Amino acids: CASSLARTGISNEQFF. Looking up the rest from reference TRBV5-1 and TRBJ2-1 gives the full variable domain: KAGVTQTPRYLIKTRGQQVTLSCSPISGHRSVSWYQQTPGQGLQFLFEYFSETQRNKGNFPGRFSGRQFSNSRSEMNVSTLELGDSALYLCASSLARTGISNEQFFGPGTRLTVL.

This chain uses TRBV27 with TRBJ1-6; D is undetermined. Germline V gene lookup returns CDR1 MNHEY and CDR2 SMNVEV (reference sequence). The CDR3 loop spans 16 amino acids. Trimming cost V 7 bases and J 7 bases, with 20 bases left between them. The CDR3 DNA reads as TGTGCCAGCACTCTCGGTAAAGGGTTTTGGAATTCACCCCTCCACTTT. This sequence encodes CASTLGKGFWNSPLHF.

This sequence joins TRBV11-3 and TRBJ2-7; 9 bases match TRBD1. After removal of 2 bases from V and 4 bases from J, the junction contained 3 bases not matched to a gene. The CDR3 spans 14 residues. Germline lookup yields CDR1 SGHNT and CDR2 YENEEA. The CDR3 DNA is TGTGCCAGCAGCTTATATGGACAGGGGTACGAGCAGTACTTC. As protein: CASSLYGQGYEQYF.

This chain joins TRBV6-5 and TRBJ2-7, with TRBD1 identical over 11 bases. V trimming: 8 bases; J trimming: 4 bases; junction bases outside the gene matches: 10. In germline, CDR1 is MNHEY, CDR2 SVGAGI. There are 15 residues in the CDR3. DNA for the CDR3: TGTGCCAGCTGGGCAGGAGGGACAGGGGGTTACGAGCAGTACTTC. Encoded protein: CASWAGGTGGYEQYF.

The genes are TRBV7-9 and TRBJ2-6; 7 bases are a match to TRBD1. Germline CDR1 SEHNR, CDR2 FQNEAQ (reference sequence). The trim removed 8 bases at V and 0 bases at J, leaving 16 bases unmatched. The CDR3 totals 19 residues. The CDR3, as DNA: TGTGCCAGCTGCACGGAGGAGGACAGGTCTCCCTCTGGGGCCAACGTCCTGACTTTC. Translation: CASCTEEDRSPSGANVLTF.

Concerning this clone: Different DNA sequences within this sample yield the same CDR3. The chain couples TRBV5-1 to TRBJ2-7; D gene uncertain. V dropped 3 bases and J dropped 3 bases, with 4 bases sitting between them. The CDR3 loop spans 11 amino acids. Looked up from germline, CDR1 is SGHRS and CDR2 is YFSETQ. CDR3 nucleotide sequence: TGCGCCAGCAGCTCACTCTACGAGCAGTACTTC. Its protein is CASSSLYEQYF.

This chain connects TRBV19 to TRBJ2-3; D unclear. The V gene lost 6 bases and the J gene lost 0 bases, with 10 bases spanning the gap. Germline V gene lookup returns CDR1 LNHDA and CDR2 SQIVND (reference sequence). This CDR3 is built from 14 residues. The CDR3 bases are TGTGCCAGTAGAGTAGCAGCCAGCACAGATACGCAGTATTTT. This codes for CASRVAASTDTQYF.

The chain employs TRBV20-1 and TRBJ2-7; no firm D call. The CDR3 is 15 amino acids. The ends were cut back, 3 bases at V and 2 bases at J, with 17 bases in the middle. Germline CDR1 and CDR2: DFQATT and SNEGSKA (reference sequence). This CDR3 reads CSASRISDGTYEQYF. The DNA for the CDR3 is TGCAGTGCTAGTCGAATTTCGGACGGTACCTACGAGCAGTACTTC.

This sequence joins TRBV29-1 and TRBJ2-1; D may be TRBD2 (5 bases). The CDR3 runs 11 residues. Germline loops: CDR1 SQVTM, CDR2 ANQGSEA. Trimming removed 1 base at V and 7 bases at J, with 5 bases between. The CDR3 sequence is CSVEGGNEQFF. The CDR3 region has the DNA TGCAGCGTTGAAGGAGGGAATGAGCAGTTCTTC.

The rearrangement joins TRBV28 to TRBJ1-5; 8 bases match TRBD1. The CDR3 loop spans 15 amino acids. After removal of 5 bases from V and 4 bases from J, the junction contained 7 bases not matched to a gene. From germline, CDR1 is MDHEN and CDR2 SYDVKM. CDR3 nucleotides: TGTGCCAGCAGTCTGACAGGGGACGGGAATCAGCCCCAGCATTTT. The encoded protein is CASSLTGDGNQPQHF. The variable domain in full, completed from reference TRBV28 and TRBJ1-5, reads DVKVTQSSRYLVKRTGEKVFLECVQDMDHENMFWYRQDPGLGLRLIYFSYDVKMKEKGDIPEGYSVSREKKERFSLILESASTNQTSMYLCASSLTGDGNQPQHFGDGTRLSIL.

V and J are TRBV10-3 and TRBJ1-1; the match to TRBD1 covers 8 bases. This CDR3 is 15 amino acids long. V lost 3 bases to trimming and J lost 0 bases; unmatched junction nucleotides: 3. Germline values: CDR1 ENHRY, CDR2 SYGVKD. Written as DNA, the CDR3 is TGTGCCATCAGTGACGACAGGGGCCTGAACACTGAAGCTTTCTTT. Translated, it gives CAISDDRGLNTEAFF.

The CDR3 is CASSYSDGGNSPLHF. The DNA of the CDR3 is TGTGCCAGCAGTTACTCGGATGGAGGCAATTCACCCCTCCACTTT. V usage is TRBV6-5 and J usage is TRBJ1-6; D is unclear. CDR1 is MNHEY, CDR2 SVGAGI, per germline. The CDR3 has 15 residues. V dropped 0 bases and J dropped 7 bases, with 10 bases sitting between them.

This chain connects TRBV28 to TRBJ2-1; 9 bases fit TRBD2. CDR3 size: 15 residues. The J segment lost 7 bases and the V segment lost 7 bases, leaving 11 bases of the junction unmatched. Germline V lookup: CDR1 MDHEN, CDR2 SYDVKM. CDR3 bases: TGTGCCAGCATAGGGGGCGGGAGGGCCGGTAATGAGCAGTTCTTC. This translates into CASIGGGRAGNEQFF.

The chain recombines TRBV19 with TRBJ1-5; TRBD1 matches at 7 bases. Germline V gives CDR1 LNHDA, CDR2 SQIVND (reference sequence). The ends lost 4 bases at V and 3 bases at J; junction bases unmatched: 6. The CDR3 covers 15 residues. CDR3 sequence reads: CASSSGDSNNQPQHF. The CDR3 DNA is TGTGCCAGTAGTAGTGGGGACAGCAACAATCAGCCCCAGCATTTT.